The 11 T cell receptor beta chains below all came from one sample that was sequenced in a study of response to subunit inactivated influenza vaccine listed by TCRdb under 2018. Library method: RT-PCR. Sequenced using an Illumina HiSeq 2500. Using fastp at Q25 and MiXCR, TCRdb reprocessed the public reads and kept productive beta chains. Identical CDR3 protein sequences are pooled into one entry, listed with their most common genes and DNA. The sample table shows about 620,000 distinct CDR3 sequences, and approximately 12% are seen once. The top ten hold roughly a tenth of the sample. The starting material was PBMCs from blood, obtained on the day of vaccination. Receptor source: a man aged 45 to 65 who received an inactivated influenza vaccine. Donor details come from another sample of the same person, matched by shared clones.

This clonotype was picked up many times. The V call is TRBV20-1, the J call TRBJ2-1; D is possibly TRBD2 (6 bases). The CDR3 has 13 amino acids. Germline V lookup: CDR1 DFQATT, CDR2 SNEGSKA (reference sequence). This CDR3 is CSVWDSSYNEQFF. In nucleotides, the CDR3 is TGCAGCGTCTGGGACTCCTCCTACAATGAGCAGTTCTTC.

The sample holds a few counts of this clonotype. This likely comes from a read error, as the CDR3 has no conserved phenylalanine or tryptophan at its end. No DNA is shown, since the ends of the CDR3 on it are uncertain; the CDR3 is the one TCRdb lists. The gene calls are TRBV10-3 and TRBJ1-2. Germline V gives CDR1 ENHRY, CDR2 SYGVKD. The CDR3 length equals 14 residues, ends included. CDR3 in amino acids: CAISESLRGRSFAI.

This chain links TRBV5-7 with TRBJ2-1, with 7 nucleotides matching TRBD2. TRBV5-7 is classed as an ORF, of uncertain function. The CDR3 covers 16 residues. V gave up 3 bases and J gave up 10 bases; unmatched junction bases: 16. This CDR3 is CASSYGTTRASREQFF. CDR3 sequence (DNA): TGTGCCAGCAGCTATGGGACTACCCGGGCAAGCAGGGAGCAGTTCTTC.

The table lists this clonotype with many counts. The chain is built from TRBV9 and TRBJ2-1; no clear D gene. The germline V and J ends were trimmed by 4 bases and 5 bases, with 4 bases remaining between them. The CDR3 consists of 11 residues. Germline CDR1 is SGDLS and CDR2 is YYNGEE. In nucleotides, the CDR3 is TGTGCCAGCAGCATAAACAATGAGCAGTTCTTC. It codes for CASSINNEQFF.

The genes are TRBV6-2 or TRBV6-3 and TRBJ2-6; D uncertain. The CDR3 loop spans 14 amino acids. Germline V lookup: CDR1 MNHEY, CDR2 SVGEGT. V lost 8 bases, J lost 0 bases, and 8 bases lay in between. The CDR3 bases are TGTGCCAGCCGGTTTGACTCTGGGGCCAACGTCCTGACTTTC. Amino acid sequence: CASRFDSGANVLTF.

V usage is TRBV15 and J usage is TRBJ2-5; 9 nucleotides match TRBD1. Germline lookup yields CDR1 LNHNV and CDR2 YYDKDF (reference sequence). Trimming took 5 bases from V and 5 from J; bases not matched to a gene: 9. CDR3 size: 15 residues. The CDR3 coding sequence is TGTGCCACCAGCCTACGACAGGGGGAGGGGGAGACCCAGTACTTC. Its protein product is CATSLRQGEGETQYF.

This clonotype was found many times. The chain links TRBV11-2 to TRBJ2-1; 10 bases map to TRBD2. V was clipped by 5 bases and J by 5 bases; unmatched bases: 9. The CDR3 loop spans 16 amino acids. Germline CDR1 reads SGHAT; CDR2 reads FQNNGV. The CDR3 coding sequence is TGTGCCAGCAGCCATGTCGTAGCGGGAGGTGACAATGAGCAGTTCTTC. Encoded protein: CASSHVVAGGDNEQFF.

This clonotype was observed a handful of times. The gene calls are TRBV9 and TRBJ1-2; TRBD1 is a possible D gene (6 bases). This CDR3 contains 13 residues. In germline, CDR1 is SGDLS, CDR2 YYNGEE. V was trimmed by 2 bases and J by 5 bases, leaving 10 bases between them. CDR3 DNA sequence: TGTGCCAGCAGCGTTCTGGGGGCGTATGGCTACACCTTC. It codes for CASSVLGAYGYTF.

The chain combines TRBV29-1 with TRBJ2-5; 9 nucleotides line up with TRBD1. The V gene's germline CDR1 is SQVTM and CDR2 ANQGSEA. The CDR3 runs 14 residues. Losses at the gene ends were 4 bases for V and 4 bases for J; bases not matched to a gene: 7. The CDR3 coding sequence is TGCAGCGTTGCTGAACAGGGGGCTGGAGAGACCCAGTACTTC. This encodes CSVAEQGAGETQYF.

This clonotype was seen only a few times. The chain has TRBV7-2 and TRBJ2-3; possible D gene TRBD1, 5 bases. The germline V gene has CDR1 SGHTA and CDR2 FQGNSA. V was trimmed by 1 base and J by 2 bases, leaving 10 bases between them. There are 15 residues in the CDR3. The CDR3 nucleotides are TGTGCCAGCAGCTTAGTAAGGGGCCTCACAGATACGCAGTATTTT. Its translation: CASSLVRGLTDTQYF.

The CDR3 coding sequence is TGTGCCACCAGCAGTCCCCGACAGCAGGTGGGGTCTAACACCGGGGAGCTGTTTTTT. Translated, it gives CATSSPRQQVGSNTGELFF. The chain has TRBV15 and TRBJ2-2; D perhaps matches TRBD1 (5 bases). The CDR3 extends over 19 amino acids. V was clipped by 3 bases and J by 2 bases, with 22 bases between them. The germline CDR1 and CDR2 sequences are LNHNV and YYDKDF (reference sequence).